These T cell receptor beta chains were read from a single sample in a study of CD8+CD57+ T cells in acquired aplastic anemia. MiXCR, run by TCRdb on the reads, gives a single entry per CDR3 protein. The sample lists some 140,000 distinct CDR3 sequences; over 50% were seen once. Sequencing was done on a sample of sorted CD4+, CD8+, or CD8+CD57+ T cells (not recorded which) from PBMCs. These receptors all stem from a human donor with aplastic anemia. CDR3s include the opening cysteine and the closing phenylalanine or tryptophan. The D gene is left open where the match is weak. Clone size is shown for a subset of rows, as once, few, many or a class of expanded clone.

TGTGCCAGCAGTGAACCTCCCTTGAGAACTGGGGAGCTGTTTTTT CASSEPPLRTGELFF TRBJ2-2 TRBV6-1 many NA
TGTGCCAGCAGGCGCACATCCTACGAGCAGTACTTC CASRRTSYEQYF TRBJ2-7 TRBV27 many NA
TGTGCCTCGGGTGTACACGAACAGGTCACTGAAGCTTTCTTT CASGVHEQVTEAFF TRBJ1-1 TRBV25-1 NA NA
TGCAGTGCGCAAGATAGCCAAACTAGCACAGATACGCAGTATTTT CSAQDSQTSTDTQYF TRBJ2-3 TRBV20-1 NA NA
TGTGCCAGCAGTGTGACAATTTCACCCCTCCACTTT CASSVTISPLHF TRBJ1-6 TRBV2 NA NA
TGTGCCAGTAGTCAGACAGGGAGGGAGATGACTGAAGCTTTCTTT CASSQTGREMTEAFF TRBJ1-1 TRBV19 NA TRBD1
TGTGCCAGCAGCTTAAGAGGGGACGGGGAGACCCAGTACTTC CASSLRGDGETQYF TRBJ2-5 TRBV7-2 NA NA
TGTGCCAGCAATTCCGGGACTAGCGGTTACAATGAGCAGTTCTTC CASNSGTSGYNEQFF TRBJ2-1 TRBV2 few TRBD2
TGCAGTGCAAGGACTAGCGGGGCCTACGAGCAGTACTTC CSARTSGAYEQYF TRBJ2-7 TRBV20-1 few TRBD2
TGCAGTGCTACATCGGAAACGACCATATATTTT CSATSETTIYF TRBJ1-3 TRBV20-1 NA NA
TGTGCCAGCAGTGAGTTCCAGTCCACAGATACGCAGTATTTT CASSEFQSTDTQYF TRBJ2-3 TRBV2 many NA
TGTGCCAGCAGCCTGGAAAGGGGAGCCTACGAGCGGTACTTC CASSLERGAYERYF TRBJ2-7 TRBV5-5 NA NA
TGTGCCAGCTCACAAGCGGGACAGGGGCATCAGCCCCAGCATTTT CASSQAGQGHQPQHF TRBJ1-5 TRBV18 NA TRBD1
TGTGCCAGCAGCTTAGGACGCGGTACGCAGTATTTT CASSLGRGTQYF TRBJ2-3 TRBV7-9 NA NA
TGTGCCAGCAGTGGGGGACAGGGGGGGAGCGAAAAACTGTTTTTT CASSGGQGGSEKLFF TRBJ1-4 TRBV25-1 many TRBD1
TGTGCCAGCAGGGACAGGGGATATGGCTACACCTTC CASRDRGYGYTF TRBJ1-2 TRBV27 many TRBD1
TGCAGTGCTAGCGTTGGGGGGATCTACGAGCAGTACTTC CSASVGGIYEQYF TRBJ2-7 TRBV20-1 NA NA
TGCAGTGCCAGCAGCCAAGCAGGAGGGGGAGGCGGGCAGTACTTC CSASSQAGGGGGQYF TRBJ2-7 TRBV20-1 once NA
TGTGCCAGCAGTTACGGGGGGTCGTGGGGCTATGGCTACACCTTC CASSYGGSWGYGYTF TRBJ1-2 TRBV6-5 NA NA
TGCAGTGCTTCTCCTGAAGCTTTCTTT CSASPEAFF TRBJ1-1 TRBV20-1 many NA
TGTGCCAGCAGCGTCCTCGACAGGGGTGGCACAGATACGCAGTATTTT CASSVLDRGGTDTQYF TRBJ2-3 TRBV9 many TRBD1
TGTGCCAGCAGCTTAGTTAGCGGGGCAAACAATGAGCAGTTCTTC CASSLVSGANNEQFF TRBJ2-1 TRBV7-6 NA TRBD2
TGTGCCAGCAGTCCCCGCCCAGAGTATGGCTACACCTTC CASSPRPEYGYTF TRBJ1-2 TRBV12-3/TRBV12-4 NA NA
TGTGCCAGCACTCTATATACAGGAGAAGAGACCCAGTACTTC CASTLYTGEETQYF TRBJ2-5 TRBV12-3/TRBV12-4 NA NA
TGTGCCAGCAGCCAAAGCCCGTGGATGAACACTGAAGCTTTCTTT CASSQSPWMNTEAFF TRBJ1-1 TRBV14 NA NA
TGTGCCAGCAGCACGGACAGGGTTTATGGCTACACCTTC CASSTDRVYGYTF TRBJ1-2 TRBV7-8 NA TRBD1
TGCAGTGCTCCTGGAGCGGGGGGGCGGACAGATACGCAGTATTTT CSAPGAGGRTDTQYF TRBJ2-3 TRBV20-1 medium-sized TRBD2
TGTGCCAGCAGCATGTTGGGTAGCTCCTACAATGAGCAGTTCTTC CASSMLGSSYNEQFF TRBJ2-1 TRBV11-2 NA NA
TGCGCCAGCAGCCAAGAGTCCGGGGGCTTCACCTTC CASSQESGGFTF TRBJ1-2 TRBV7-9 NA NA
TGTGCCAGCAGCTCAGGACAGGGTTTCGACGCCGGGGAGCTGTTTTTT CASSSGQGFDAGELFF TRBJ2-2 TRBV7-9 many TRBD1
TGCGCCAGCAGCCTGAGGACAGGGGAGAATCAGCCCCAGCATTTT CASSLRTGENQPQHF TRBJ1-5 TRBV5-1 NA TRBD1
TGTGCCAGCAGCTTAGTCGGGGTGGGGCGTCGTCGGGAGACCCAGTACTTC CASSLVGVGRRRETQYF TRBJ2-5 TRBV7-2 many NA
TGCAGTGCCCCCGGGACACCCAAAAACATTCAGTACTTC CSAPGTPKNIQYF TRBJ2-4 TRBV20-1 many NA
TGCAGTGCTAGAGTGGAGTTGCTTGGTTCACCCCTCCACTTT CSARVELLGSPLHF TRBJ1-6 TRBV20-1 NA NA
TGTGCCAGTAGTATAAGCCTTTCTAGAACCAATGAGCAGTTCTTC CASSISLSRTNEQFF TRBJ2-1 TRBV19 many NA
TGTGCCAGCAGTTTACTCAATAGCGAGCGCGAGCAGTACTTC CASSLLNSEREQYF TRBJ2-7 TRBV12-3/TRBV12-4 many NA
TGTGCCAGCAGCTTGGGGCTCGATGGCTACACCTTC CASSLGLDGYTF TRBJ1-2 TRBV11-2 NA NA
TGTGCCAGTACGGGACAGGGCTATCAGCCCCAGCATTTT CASTGQGYQPQHF TRBJ1-5 TRBV19 NA TRBD1
TGTGCCAGTAGTATTTTGATCAGCGGCACTGAAGCTTTCTTT CASSILISGTEAFF TRBJ1-1 TRBV19 NA NA
TGTGCCAGCAGTTTACGGGACGGAAGGAAAGCTTTCTTT CASSLRDGRKAFF TRBJ1-1 TRBV27 NA NA
TGCAGTGCTAGAGATCGCCCCGGATTGGGACTAGCGCGCACCTACAATGAGCAGTTCTTC CSARDRPGLGLARTYNEQFF TRBJ2-1 TRBV20-1 NA TRBD2
TGTGCCAGCTTACCCAACGTTCCGGGACAGACAACCTACGAGCAGTACTTC CASLPNVPGQTTYEQYF TRBJ2-7 TRBV13 NA TRBD1
TGCAGTGCCTCGAACGGACAGGTCAGCTCCTACGAGCAGTACTTC CSASNGQVSSYEQYF TRBJ2-7 TRBV20-1 NA TRBD1
TGCAGCATTCAGAGGGATAACTATGGCTACACCTTC CSIQRDNYGYTF TRBJ1-2 TRBV29-1 NA NA
TGCAGTGCTAGAGGTCGAGGGTACGAGCAGTACTTC CSARGRGYEQYF TRBJ2-7 TRBV20-1 many NA
TGTGCCAGTAGTCCGACTAGCGGCTACGAGCAGTACTTC CASSPTSGYEQYF TRBJ2-7 TRBV19 NA TRBD2
TGTGCCAGCAGTAGAACAGGGATGCGACCCCTCCACTTT CASSRTGMRPLHF TRBJ1-6 TRBV12-3/TRBV12-4 NA NA
TGTGCCAGCAGCTTATCAGGGACAAGAGGGCACGAGCAGTACTTC CASSLSGTRGHEQYF TRBJ2-7 TRBV11-2 NA NA
TGTGCCAGTATGGGGGGGGCTGGCTACACCTTC CASMGGAGYTF TRBJ1-2 TRBV19 NA NA
TGTGCCAGTAGCCTGGGGGGGAGGGCGAACACTGAAGCTTTCTTT CASSLGGRANTEAFF TRBJ1-1 TRBV19 NA NA
TGTGCTAGTGGGGCTCGACAGGGGGCTTCTTCAATCGCCTACGAGCAGTACTTC CASGARQGASSIAYEQYF TRBJ2-7 TRBV12-5 few TRBD1
TGCAGCGTTGTAGGACGGGCCATAAACAATGAGCAGTATTTT CSVVGRAINNEQYF TRBJ2-3 TRBV29-1 NA NA
TGTGCCAGCAGTAGGACAGGCGATAATTCACCCCTCCACTTT CASSRTGDNSPLHF TRBJ1-6 TRBV6-1 NA TRBD1
TGCGCCAGCAGCCAAGAGAGACAGGCGGGTTCACCCCTCCACTTT CASSQERQAGSPLHF TRBJ1-6 TRBV5-1 NA NA
TGTGCCAGCAGCCGTACAGGGTGGAGAGAGCAGTTCTTC CASSRTGWREQFF TRBJ2-1 TRBV12-3/TRBV12-4 many NA
TGTGCCACCAGCAGAACCGGGGGGGCCGGGGAGACCCAGTACTTC CATSRTGGAGETQYF TRBJ2-5 TRBV15 NA TRBD2
TGTGCCATCAGTGAGCCAGGATCCACGAGCCGGGACATCTATGGCTACACCTTC CAISEPGSTSRDIYGYTF TRBJ1-2 TRBV10-3 NA NA
TGTGCCAGCAGTCTTACAGAGGGGGGAAACAATGAGCAGTTCTTC CASSLTEGGNNEQFF TRBJ2-1 TRBV6-5 many NA
TGTGCCAGCAGCCCCGCCCTAGCGGGGGGCAATGAGCAGTTCTTC CASSPALAGGNEQFF TRBJ2-1 TRBV7-9 many TRBD2
TGTGCCAGCAGTCTCCAGGGGGGCTTCGGGTATGAAAAACTGTTTTTT CASSLQGGFGYEKLFF TRBJ1-4 TRBV10-3 once TRBD1